The TCR beta chain under discussion was sequenced for a study of cytomegalovirus exposure and HLA in healthy donors. Study observations and caveats: According to a subsequent analysis, TCR clusters from the first cohort were inclined to appear together in the 120 or so validation repertoires. In vitro data verified three CMV-associated chains as specific for CMV antigens.

CDR3 size: 18 residues. The V gene's germline CDR1 is MDHEN and CDR2 SYDVKM. J lost 5 bases, V lost 5 bases, and 19 bases had no gene match. Profiling relied on immunoSEQ multiplex PCR, and the TCRdb table lists in-frame clones only, not all of them. The table shows fewer than 300,000 clones, with 70% to 90% occurring only once. Turning to this clone: Its cognate antigen is unknown.

Sequencing used PBMCs. The origin of this receptor is a woman between 18 and 29 years old in good health and CMV-seronegative. The chain employs TRBV28 and TRBJ2-5; 8 bases are shared with TRBD1. CDR3 amino acids: CASSPLRGTDRQGETQYF. The CDR3, as DNA: TGTGCCAGCAGTCCCCTAAGGGGGACAGATAGACAGGGGGAGACCCAGTACTTC.